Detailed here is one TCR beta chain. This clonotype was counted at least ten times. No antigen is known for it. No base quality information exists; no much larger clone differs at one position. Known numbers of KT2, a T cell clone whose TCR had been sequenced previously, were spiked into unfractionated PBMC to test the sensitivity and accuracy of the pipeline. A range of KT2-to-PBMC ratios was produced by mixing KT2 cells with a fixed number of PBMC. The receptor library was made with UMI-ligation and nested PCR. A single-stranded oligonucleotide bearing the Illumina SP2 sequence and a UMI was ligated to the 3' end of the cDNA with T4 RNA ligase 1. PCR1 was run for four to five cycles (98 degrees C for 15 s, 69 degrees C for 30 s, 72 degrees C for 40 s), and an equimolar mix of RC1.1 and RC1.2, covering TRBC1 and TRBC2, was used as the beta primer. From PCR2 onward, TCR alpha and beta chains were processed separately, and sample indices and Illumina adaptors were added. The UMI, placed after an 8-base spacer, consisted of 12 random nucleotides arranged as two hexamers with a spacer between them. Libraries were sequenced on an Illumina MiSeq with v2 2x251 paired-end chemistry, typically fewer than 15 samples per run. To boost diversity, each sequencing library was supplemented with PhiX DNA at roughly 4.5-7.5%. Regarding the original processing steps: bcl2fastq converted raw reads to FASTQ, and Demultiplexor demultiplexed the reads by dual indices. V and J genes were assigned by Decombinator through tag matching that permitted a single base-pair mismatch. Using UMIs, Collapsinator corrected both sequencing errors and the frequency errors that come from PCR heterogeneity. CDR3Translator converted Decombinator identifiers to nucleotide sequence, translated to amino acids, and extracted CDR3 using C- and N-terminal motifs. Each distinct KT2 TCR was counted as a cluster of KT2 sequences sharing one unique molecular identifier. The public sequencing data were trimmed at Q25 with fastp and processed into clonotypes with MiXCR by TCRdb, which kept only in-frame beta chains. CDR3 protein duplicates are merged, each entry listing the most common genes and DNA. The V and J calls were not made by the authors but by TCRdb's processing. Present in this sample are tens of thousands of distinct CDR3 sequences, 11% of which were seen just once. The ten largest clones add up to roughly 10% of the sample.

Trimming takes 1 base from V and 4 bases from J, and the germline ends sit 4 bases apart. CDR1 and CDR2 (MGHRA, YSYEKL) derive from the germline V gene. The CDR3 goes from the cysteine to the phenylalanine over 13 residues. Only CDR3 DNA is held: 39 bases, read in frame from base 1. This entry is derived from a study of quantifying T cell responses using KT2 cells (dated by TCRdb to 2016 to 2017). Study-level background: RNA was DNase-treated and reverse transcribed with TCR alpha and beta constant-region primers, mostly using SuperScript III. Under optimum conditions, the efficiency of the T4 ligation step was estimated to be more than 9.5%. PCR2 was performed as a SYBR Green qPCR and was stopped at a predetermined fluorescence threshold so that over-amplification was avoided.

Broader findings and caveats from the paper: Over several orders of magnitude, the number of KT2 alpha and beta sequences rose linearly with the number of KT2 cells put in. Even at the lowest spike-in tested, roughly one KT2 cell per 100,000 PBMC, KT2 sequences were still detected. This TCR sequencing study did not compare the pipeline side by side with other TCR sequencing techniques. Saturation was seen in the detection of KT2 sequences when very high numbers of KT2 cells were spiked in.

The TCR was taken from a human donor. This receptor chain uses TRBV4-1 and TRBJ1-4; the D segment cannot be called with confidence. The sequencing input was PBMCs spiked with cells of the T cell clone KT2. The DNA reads TGCGCCAGCAGCCAAGGACATAATGAAAAACTGTTTTTT. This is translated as CASSQGHNEKLFF.